The 24 T cell receptor beta chains below were found in one sample sequenced in a study of control samples from healthy donors and cancer patients (dated by TCRdb to 2018 to 2020). Library preparation was by the immunoSEQ multiplex PCR assay. TCRdb obtained this table from immuneACCESS and retained in-frame rearrangements with V and J assigned. These tables miss some clones; where compared with another copy, unresolved V genes account for less than half of the shortfall, and the remainder is unexplained. The table for this sample lists approximately 71,000 clones; roughly 91% of them were counted only once. About a fifth of the sample comes from the top ten. The sample comprised PBMCs. Receptors were obtained from a man in his 60s with lung cancer.

The chain uses TRBV2 and TRBJ2-1; no firm D call. Trimming removed 8 bases from V and 0 bases from J, with 11 bases in between. Germline loops: CDR1 SNHLY, CDR2 FYNNEI. The CDR3 totals 14 residues. CDR3 in amino acids: CASPTQSSYNEQFF. CDR3 sequence (DNA): TGTGCCAGCCCGACACAGAGCTCCTACAATGAGCAGTTCTTC.

The chain carries TRBV27 and TRBJ1-1; perhaps TRBD1 as D (6 bases). From germline, CDR1 is MNHEY and CDR2 SMNVEV (reference sequence). V shed 6 bases and J shed 5 bases, with 19 bases lying between them. This CDR3 has 15 amino acids. CDR3 nucleotide sequence: TGTGCCAGCAGCTCCTCCCCGACAGGTGGGACTGAAGCTTTCTTT. Residues: CASSSSPTGGTEAFF.

This chain connects TRBV9 to TRBJ2-5; D not resolved. There are 15 residues in the CDR3. The germline V and J ends were trimmed by 2 bases and 5 bases, with 16 bases remaining between them. Germline values: CDR1 SGDLS, CDR2 YYNGEE. The CDR3 DNA reads as TGTGCCAGCAGCGTCAGGCCCGACCGGCGGGAGACCCAGTACTTC. The encoded protein is CASSVRPDRRETQYF.

The chain couples TRBV29-1 to TRBJ2-1; D is unclear. Germline V CDR1 and CDR2: SQVTM, ANQGSEA. This CDR3 has 13 amino acids. The ends were cut back, 7 bases at V and 0 bases at J, with 10 bases in the middle. CDR3 loop: CSARSSSYNEQFF. CDR3 DNA sequence: TGCAGCGCTCGCTCCAGCTCCTACAATGAGCAGTTCTTC.

Regarding this clone: The sample contains more than one DNA sequence encoding this CDR3. The chain links TRBV11-2 to TRBJ2-5; weak D call: TRBD2 (6 bases). Trimming removed 3 bases at V and 5 bases at J, with 19 bases between. The CDR3 runs 16 residues. Per the germline V gene, CDR1 is SGHAT and CDR2 is FQNNGV. This CDR3 is CASSFPPGGTWETQYF. CDR3 coding DNA: TGTGCCAGCAGCTTTCCCCCAGGAGGGACCTGGGAGACCCAGTACTTC.

The chain is built from TRBV7-2 and TRBJ2-2, with 10 bases identical to TRBD2. V lost 3 bases to trimming and J lost 4 bases; unmatched junction nucleotides: 8. Germline V lookup: CDR1 SGHTA, CDR2 FQGNSA. The CDR3 has 17 amino acids. CDR3 residues: CASSLGLAGGRTGELFF. In DNA form, the CDR3 reads TGTGCCAGCAGCTTGGGATTAGCGGGGGGCCGCACCGGGGAGCTGTTTTTT.

V usage is TRBV3-1 (or the pseudogene TRBV3-2) and J usage is TRBJ1-2; D is uncertain. CDR1 LGHDT and CDR2 YNNKEL come from the germline V gene (reference sequence). V was trimmed by 6 bases and J by 8 bases, leaving 19 bases between them. The CDR3 is 14 residues long. CDR3 sequence: CASRPKIGLRGYTF. CDR3 in DNA: TGTGCCAGCAGGCCCAAGATTGGGCTGAGAGGCTACACCTTC.

The sample holds a few counts of this clone. The chain is built from TRBV9 and TRBJ1-1, with D maybe TRBD1 (5 bases). Germline V gene data show CDR1 as SGDLS and CDR2 as YYNGEE. CDR3 size: 16 residues. V dropped 3 bases and J dropped 6 bases, with 21 bases sitting between them. CDR3 sequence (DNA): TGTGCCAGCAGCGCAATCCCGGGGGGAATTGGAGCTGAAGCTTTCTTT. Translated: CASSAIPGGIGAEAFF.

The rearrangement links TRBV2 to TRBJ1-2; the match to TRBD1 covers 10 bases. V shed 7 bases and J 6 bases; nucleotides not matched to a gene: 5. Germline CDR1 SNHLY, CDR2 FYNNEI. The CDR3 has 13 amino acids. The CDR3 sequence: CASKETGGNGYTF. The CDR3 coding sequence is TGTGCCAGCAAGGAGACAGGGGGCAATGGCTACACCTTC.

This chain joins TRBV21-1 and TRBJ2-3; the table's D call TRBD2 went unverified against the DNA. TRBV21-1 is a pseudogene locus. This CDR3 is built from 18 residues. The CDR3 DNA sequence: TGTGCCAGCAGCAAAGAGGCTAGCGGGGGGGCCGGCACAGATACGCAGTATTTT. Translating it yields CASSKEASGGAGTDTQYF.

This chain uses TRBV6-1 with TRBJ2-3; 11 positions agree with TRBD2. Germline trimming cut 6 bases from V and 0 bases from J; bases unmatched to any gene: 8. The germline V gene has CDR1 MNHNS and CDR2 SASEGT. The CDR3 is 17 amino acids. CDR3 in DNA: TGTGCCAGCAGCGAACTAGCGGGGGAGTGGAGCACAGATACGCAGTATTTT. This encodes CASSELAGEWSTDTQYF.

The gene calls are TRBV6-1 and TRBJ2-7, with D possibly TRBD2 on 6 matching bases. The CDR3 extends over 16 amino acids. Germline CDR1 reads MNHNS; CDR2 reads SASEGT. The V and J ends lost 0 bases and 3 bases respectively, with 15 bases between them. The CDR3 spells CASSEAQWGVYYEQYF. The DNA of the CDR3 is TGTGCCAGCAGTGAAGCGCAATGGGGGGTCTACTACGAGCAGTACTTC.

The chain uses TRBV25-1 and TRBJ2-1; weak D call: TRBD1 (5 bases). This CDR3 is built from 13 residues. With 4 bases removed from V and 5 bases from J, the gap between germline ends came to 9 bases. The germline V gene has CDR1 MGHDK and CDR2 SYGVNS. CDR3 loop: CASSVRQNNEQFF. CDR3 DNA sequence: TGTGCCAGCAGTGTAAGACAGAACAATGAGCAGTTCTTC.

The chain links TRBV29-1 to TRBJ2-5; the D is unclear. Germline V gives CDR1 SQVTM, CDR2 ANQGSEA. The CDR3 runs to 13 residues. V was shortened by 7 bases and J by 9 bases, with 21 bases between the two germline ends. As DNA, the CDR3 is TGCAGCGGTGGCACCGGAAGTGTGAACGCCCAGTACTTC. Translated, it gives CSGGTGSVNAQYF.

This chain connects TRBV11-3 to TRBJ2-7; 7 bases are a match to TRBD1. The ends lost 5 bases at V and 3 bases at J; junction bases unmatched: 7. Germline assignment: CDR1 SGHNT and CDR2 YENEEA. The CDR3 has 14 amino acids. This CDR3 reads CASSRQGKDYEQYF. In nucleotides, the CDR3 is TGTGCCAGCAGCCGACAGGGAAAAGACTACGAGCAGTACTTC.

V gene TRBV4-1 combines with J gene TRBJ1-1; D remains ambiguous. From germline, CDR1 is MGHRA and CDR2 YSYEKL. The CDR3 spans 11 residues. Trimming removed 4 bases from V and 8 bases from J, with 8 bases in between. The chain's CDR3 is CASSRNREAFF. In DNA form, the CDR3 reads TGCGCCAGCAGCCGAAATCGGGAAGCTTTCTTT.

The chain uses TRBV18 and TRBJ2-1, with 13 bases fitting TRBD2. CDR3 length equals 17 residues. Trimming at V came to 0 bases and at J to 1 base, leaving 0 bases not matched to a gene. CDR1 KGHSH and CDR2 LQKENI come from the germline V gene. The CDR3 reads CASSPPGLAGSYNEQFF. The CDR3 DNA reads TGTGCCAGCTCACCACCGGGACTAGCGGGGTCCTACAATGAGCAGTTCTTC.

The chain recombines TRBV2 with TRBJ1-1; maybe TRBD1 (6 bases). CDR1 SNHLY and CDR2 FYNNEI come from the germline V gene. V gave up 11 bases and J gave up 0 bases, with 19 bases separating them. The CDR3 runs 15 residues. CDR3 amino acids: CALTTGTTLNTEAFF. Here the CDR3 DNA reads TGTGCCCTAACAACCGGGACAACTTTGAACACTGAAGCTTTCTTT.

This chain joins TRBV7-6 and TRBJ1-6; 9 nucleotides agree with TRBD1. Germline trimming cut 6 bases from V and 7 bases from J; bases unmatched to any gene: 1. The CDR3 totals 13 residues. The V gene's germline CDR1 is SGHVS and CDR2 FNYEAQ. The CDR3, as DNA: TGTGCCAGCAGGACAGGGGGAAATTCACCCCTCCACTTT. It codes for CASRTGGNSPLHF.

This chain joins TRBV6-4 and TRBJ2-2; D may be TRBD2 (6 bases). This CDR3 comprises 15 residues. Trimming shortened V by 8 bases and J by 1 base, and 14 bases separated the two germline ends. Germline V lookup: CDR1 MRHNA, CDR2 SNTAGT. CDR3 residues: CASLPGTENTGELFF. CDR3 coding DNA: TGTGCCAGCCTGCCCGGGACTGAGAACACCGGGGAGCTGTTTTTT.

There are a few counts of this clone. The chain combines TRBV10-3 with TRBJ2-7; possibly TRBD2 for D (7 bases). This CDR3 region has 16 residues. Germline CDR1 reads ENHRY; CDR2 reads SYGVKD. The V and J ends lost 3 bases and 0 bases respectively, with 15 bases between them. CDR3 in DNA: TGTGCCATCAGTGACCCCGGGGGGACAAGCTCCTACGAGCAGTACTTC. This sequence encodes CAISDPGGTSSYEQYF.

The gene calls are TRBV5-1 and TRBJ1-6; D unresolved. This CDR3 spans 12 amino acids. Per germline, CDR1 SGHRS and CDR2 YFSETQ. V was cut by 0 bases and J by 6 bases, with 1 base left in between. This chain's CDR3 is CASSLGNSPLHF. The DNA of the CDR3 is TGCGCCAGCAGCTTGGGTAATTCACCCCTCCACTTT.

This clone was observed a single time. The chain carries TRBV11-2 and TRBJ2-7; tentatively, D is TRBD1 (5 bases). CDR3 length: 14 amino acids. Germline CDR1 SGHAT, CDR2 FQNNGV. Deletions cut 1 base from V and 1 base from J, with 8 bases between. CDR3 nucleotides: TGTGCCAGCAGCTTAGCCCAGGGATCCTACGAGCAGTACTTC. This codes for CASSLAQGSYEQYF.

The chain has TRBV20-1 and TRBJ2-1; TRBD1 aligns across 7 bases. Losses at the gene ends were 3 bases for V and 7 bases for J; bases not matched to a gene: 3. CDR1 is DFQATT, CDR2 SNEGSKA, per germline (reference sequence). CDR3 length: 12 residues. The CDR3 nucleotides are TGCAGTGCTAGTAAACAGGGGAATGAGCAGTTCTTC. This translates into CSASKQGNEQFF.